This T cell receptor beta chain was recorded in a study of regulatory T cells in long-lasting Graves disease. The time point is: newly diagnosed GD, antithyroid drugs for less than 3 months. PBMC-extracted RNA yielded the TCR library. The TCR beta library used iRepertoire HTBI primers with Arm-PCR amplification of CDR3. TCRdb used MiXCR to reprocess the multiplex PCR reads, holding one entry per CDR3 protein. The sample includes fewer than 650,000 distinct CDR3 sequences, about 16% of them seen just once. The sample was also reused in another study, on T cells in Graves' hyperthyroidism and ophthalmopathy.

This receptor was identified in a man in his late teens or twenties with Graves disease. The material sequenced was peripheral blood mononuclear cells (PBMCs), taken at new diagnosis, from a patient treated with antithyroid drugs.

The CDR3 is CASSLPPRTSKETQYF. The CDR3 nucleotides read TGTGCCAGCAGTTTGCCCCCTCGGACTAGCAAAGAGACCCAGTACTTC. The genes are TRBV28 and TRBJ2-5; TRBD2 matches at 8 bases. Unmatched junction bases numbered 9, after V lost 3 bases and J lost 3 bases. From germline, CDR1 is MDHEN and CDR2 SYDVKM. This CDR3 has 16 residues. The full variable domain, in which reference TRBV28 and TRBJ2-5 provide the parts outside the CDR3, is DVKVTQSSRYLVKRTGEKVFLECVQDMDHENMFWYRQDPGLGLRLIYFSYDVKMKEKGDIPEGYSVSREKKERFSLILESASTNQTSMYLCASSLPPRTSKETQYFGPGTRLLVL.